A single sample is the source of the 26 T cell receptor beta chains below, sequenced in a study of blood T cell repertoires in COVID-19. Sequencing was performed with immunoSEQ multiplex PCR; in TCRdb, only in-frame clones are kept and a portion is missing. The sample lists more than 95,000 clones; about 80% were seen once. The specimen sequenced was peripheral blood. The receptors were sampled from a man between 65 and 85 years old with active or convalescent COVID-19.

In its sample, this clone was seen a few times. V is TRBV6-4 and J is TRBJ2-1; 7 bases match TRBD1. CDR1 and CDR2 (germline): MRHNA, SNTAGT. Germline trimming cut 2 bases from V and 2 bases from J; bases unmatched to any gene: 9. The CDR3 extends over 17 amino acids. CDR3 nucleotide sequence: TGTGCCAGCAGTGACAAAGGGGGCTATTCTGCCTACAATGAGCAGTTCTTC. Its protein is CASSDKGGYSAYNEQFF.

This sequence joins TRBV7-9 and TRBJ2-1; weak D call: TRBD1 (6 bases). This CDR3 has 15 residues. Trimming took 5 bases from V and 6 from J, leaving 17 bases between them. Germline V gene lookup returns CDR1 SEHNR and CDR2 FQNEAQ (reference sequence). CDR3 coding DNA: TGTGCCAGCAGCGGGCCGGGACACTACTTCAATGAGCAGTTCTTC. Protein sequence: CASSGPGHYFNEQFF.

The chain carries TRBV11-3 and TRBJ2-7; TRBD1 might be the D (6 bases). Trimming removed 2 bases at V and 12 bases at J, with 23 bases between. The germline gives CDR1 SGHNT, CDR2 YENEEA. The CDR3 runs to 15 residues. The CDR3 sequence: CASSLSAGASSRLYF. CDR3 DNA: TGTGCCAGCAGCTTATCGGCAGGGGCCTCTTCGCGCCTGTACTTC.

The chain couples TRBV6-5 to TRBJ1-6, with D tentatively TRBD1 (5 bases). The CDR3 is made up of 14 amino acids. The ends were cut back, 6 bases at V and 2 bases at J, with 8 bases in the middle. The V gene's germline CDR1 is MNHEY and CDR2 SVGAGI. DNA of the CDR3: TGTGCCAGCAGCGGGACTACCTATAATTCACCCCTCCACTTT. Its translation is CASSGTTYNSPLHF.

This clone occurred once. This chain connects TRBV9 to TRBJ2-2; D not resolved. Germline V gene lookup returns CDR1 SGDLS and CDR2 YYNGEE. Trimming cost V 4 bases and J 7 bases, with 8 bases left between them. This CDR3 has 12 residues. The CDR3 bases are TGTGCCAGCAGCCCCCGGGTCGGGGAGCTGTTTTTT. Protein sequence: CASSPRVGELFF.

The chain links TRBV5-6 to TRBJ2-2, with D maybe TRBD2 (6 bases). This CDR3 contains 17 residues. Germline CDR1 SGHDT, CDR2 YYEEEE. The V end lost 4 bases, the J end lost 1 base, and 17 bases lay between the germline ends. Here the CDR3 DNA reads TGTGCCAGCAGCCCACGGGGGTCGAGCCTGAACACCGGGGAGCTGTTTTTT. Its protein is CASSPRGSSLNTGELFF.

CDR3 DNA sequence: TGTGCCAGCAGTTTATCGGGGCCCGAAGCTTATAGCAATCAGCCCCAGCATTTT. Amino acid sequence: CASSLSGPEAYSNQPQHF. The chain couples TRBV27 to TRBJ1-5, with D possibly TRBD1 on 5 matching bases. With 0 bases removed from V and 0 bases from J, the gap between germline ends came to 15 bases. The CDR3 has 18 residues. Germline values: CDR1 MNHEY, CDR2 SMNVEV (reference sequence).

V is TRBV5-1 and J is TRBJ2-7; D unclear. V was trimmed by 0 bases and J by 2 bases, leaving 9 bases between them. Germline CDR1 and CDR2: SGHRS and YFSETQ. CDR3 length equals 14 residues. CDR3 region: CASSLDYRTYEQYF. CDR3 DNA sequence: TGCGCCAGCAGCTTGGACTACCGAACCTACGAGCAGTACTTC.

A few counts support this clone. The rearrangement joins TRBV18 to TRBJ2-1; 11 bases align to TRBD2. The CDR3 contains 13 residues. Unmatched junction bases numbered 1, after V lost 6 bases and J lost 6 bases. Germline values: CDR1 KGHSH, CDR2 LQKENI. The CDR3 protein is CASSGTSGNEQFF. The CDR3 bases are TGTGCCAGCTCCGGGACTAGCGGCAATGAGCAGTTCTTC.

This clone appeared once. The J gene is TRBJ2-7, the V gene TRBV19; possible D gene TRBD2, 6 bases. The CDR3 runs to 13 residues. The germline V gene encodes CDR1 LNHDA and CDR2 SQIVND (reference sequence). V was clipped by 11 bases and J by 4 bases, with 18 bases between them. CDR3 residues: CAASRGVAYEQYF. In DNA, the CDR3 is TGTGCCGCCTCACGCGGGGTAGCTTACGAGCAGTACTTC.

The table lists this clone with a few counts. V gene TRBV6-1 combines with J gene TRBJ1-6; D not certain. The CDR3 spans 13 residues. CDR1 is MNHNS and CDR2 is SASEGT in the germline V gene. The ends were cut back, 2 bases at V and 10 bases at J, with 9 bases in the middle. The CDR3, as DNA: TGTGCCAGCAGTGAACAGAAATACTCACCCCTCCACTTT. Residues: CASSEQKYSPLHF.

The rearrangement joins TRBV6-5 to TRBJ1-2; TRBD1 matches at 7 bases. Per germline, CDR1 MNHEY and CDR2 SVGAGI. CDR3 size: 15 residues. The ends lost 0 bases at V and 4 bases at J; junction bases unmatched: 5. CDR3 bases: TGTGCCAGCAGTTACTCGGCAGGGGGTGGCTATGGCTACACCTTC. This translates into CASSYSAGGGYGYTF.

This clone occurred once. This chain connects TRBV11-3 to TRBJ2-7, with a possible D match to TRBD1 (5 bases). CDR1 and CDR2 (germline): SGHNT, YENEEA. The CDR3 is 15 residues long. Trimming removed 3 bases at V and 5 bases at J, with 17 bases between. Written as DNA, the CDR3 is TGTGCCAGCAGCTTCCTGGGTCAGGGAAATAACGAGCAGTACTTC. Protein product: CASSFLGQGNNEQYF.

The rearrangement links TRBV7-3 to TRBJ2-7, with a weak D call TRBD2 (6 bases). This CDR3 spans 13 amino acids. V was pared by 0 bases and J by 3 bases, with 6 bases between. Germline CDR1 SGHTA, CDR2 FQGTGA. The CDR3 protein is CASSLTGGYEQYF. Here the CDR3 DNA reads TGTGCCAGCAGCTTAACGGGGGGCTACGAGCAGTACTTC.

The chain has TRBV5-5 and TRBJ2-1; TRBD2 matches at 8 bases. Germline V gene data show CDR1 as SGHKS and CDR2 as YYEKEE (reference sequence). The CDR3 spans 16 residues. The V and J ends lost 0 bases and 6 bases, in that order; junction bases with no gene match: 8. CDR3 in amino acids: CASSLAPSGGINEQFF. The CDR3 DNA reads TGTGCCAGCAGCTTGGCCCCCAGCGGGGGTATCAATGAGCAGTTCTTC. Variable domain in full (rest from reference TRBV5-5 and TRBJ2-1): DAGVTQSPTHLIKTRGQQVTLRCSPISGHKSVSWYQQVLGQGPQFIFQYYEKEERGRGNFPDRFSARQFPNYSSELNVNALLLGDSALYLCASSLAPSGGINEQFFGPGTRLTVL.

Only a few counts were recorded for this clone. The chain has TRBV6-2 or TRBV6-3 and TRBJ2-5, with a tentative D call TRBD2 (6 bases). The V gene lost 1 base and the J gene lost 3 bases, with 9 bases spanning the gap. Germline CDR1 and CDR2: MNHEY and SVGEGT. CDR3 length equals 14 residues. CDR3 coding DNA: TGTGCCAGCAGTTACTTCCAGCGGGAAGAGACCCAGTACTTC. It yields the protein CASSYFQREETQYF.

The chain links TRBV7-2 to TRBJ2-3, with 9 bases that match TRBD2. There are 18 residues in the CDR3. V trimming: 0 bases; J trimming: 4 bases; junction bases outside the gene matches: 11. Germline CDR1 is SGHTA and CDR2 is FQGNSA. The CDR3 bases are TGTGCCAGCAGCTTAGCAGCTAGTGCGGGGGGGCCCTCAGATACGCAGTATTTT. It codes for CASSLAASAGGPSDTQYF.

This chain links TRBV6-5 with TRBJ1-2, with a possible D match to TRBD1 (5 bases). CDR3 length: 14 residues. Germline V gives CDR1 MNHEY, CDR2 SVGAGI. The germline V and J ends were trimmed by 6 bases and 1 base, with 12 bases remaining between them. This CDR3 is CASSSGTLNYGYTF. In DNA form, the CDR3 reads TGTGCCAGCAGCTCCGGGACTCTTAACTATGGCTACACCTTC.

This clone has just one count. V and J are TRBV28 and TRBJ1-2, with unresolved D. V was cut by 4 bases and J by 4 bases, with 10 bases left in between. This CDR3 has 13 amino acids. Germline-derived CDR1 and CDR2 are MDHEN and SYDVKM. The CDR3, as DNA: TGTGCCAGCAGTTCAACAGACCCCTATGGCTACACCTTC. This sequence encodes CASSSTDPYGYTF.

The V gene is TRBV6-2 or TRBV6-3, the J gene TRBJ1-2; 9 bases line up with TRBD1. The V gene's germline CDR1 is MNHEY and CDR2 SVGEGT. The CDR3 is 16 amino acids. The J segment lost 4 bases and the V segment lost 5 bases, leaving 11 bases of the junction unmatched. CDR3 sequence: CASSLPRQGEPYGYTF. In DNA, the CDR3 is TGTGCCAGCAGTCTCCCACGACAGGGGGAACCCTATGGCTACACCTTC.

J is TRBJ2-5 and V is TRBV4-2, with D perhaps matching TRBD1 (5 bases). The CDR3 contains 13 residues. V was trimmed by 1 base and J by 3 bases, leaving 6 bases between them. Germline V lookup: CDR1 LGHNA, CDR2 YNFKEQ. The CDR3 DNA reads TGTGCCAGCAGCCAAGGACAGAAAGAGACCCAGTACTTC. Its protein product is CASSQGQKETQYF.

This clone was seen a handful of times. This chain links TRBV27 with TRBJ1-3; TRBD1 matches 10 bases. The CDR3 consists of 17 residues. The germline V gene has CDR1 MNHEY and CDR2 SMNVEV (reference sequence). Trimming took 4 bases from V and 2 from J; bases not matched to a gene: 8. Here the CDR3 reads CASSSIDRGRTGNTIYF. The CDR3 DNA reads TGTGCCAGCAGTTCGATAGACAGGGGGCGAACTGGAAACACCATATATTTT.

This clone came up many times. The rearrangement joins TRBV19 to TRBJ2-7; D remains ambiguous. Between the trimmed V and J ends, which lost 5 bases and 3 bases, there was a span of 5 bases. This CDR3 comprises 11 residues. The V gene's germline CDR1 is LNHDA and CDR2 SQIVND (reference sequence). As DNA, the CDR3 is TGTGCCAGTAGTGGCAACTACGAGCAGTACTTC. This gives the protein CASSGNYEQYF.

The chain employs TRBV27 and TRBJ2-6; D not certain. V was shortened by 6 bases and J by 0 bases, with 6 bases between the two germline ends. Germline V lookup: CDR1 MNHEY, CDR2 SMNVEV (reference sequence). This CDR3 has 14 amino acids. CDR3 sequence (DNA): TGTGCCAGCAGGGGCAGCTCTGGGGCCAACGTCCTGACTTTC. Protein product: CASRGSSGANVLTF.

The chain employs TRBV6-5 and TRBJ1-2; 7 bases match TRBD1. CDR3 length: 14 residues. Trimming cost V 6 bases and J 4 bases; bases outside gene matches: 8. Germline CDR1 MNHEY, CDR2 SVGAGI. The CDR3 nucleotides are TGTGCCAGCAGACCGGGGACAGCCACCTATGGCTACACCTTC. Translation gives CASRPGTATYGYTF.

This chain joins TRBV28 and TRBJ2-3, with D uncertain. The V end lost 3 bases, the J end lost 6 bases, and 19 bases lay between the germline ends. Germline lookup yields CDR1 MDHEN and CDR2 SYDVKM. The CDR3 runs to 16 residues. This chain's CDR3 is CASSLSNPSLTDTQYF. CDR3 nucleotides: TGTGCCAGCAGTTTGTCCAATCCTAGTCTGACGGATACGCAGTATTTT.